One sample yielded the 12 T cell receptor beta chains listed below, sequenced in a study of T cell changes during pregnancy in multiple sclerosis. Some clones are missing from TCRdb's copy, which holds only in-frame ones; the method was immunoSEQ multiplex PCR. The table includes some 74,000 clones, around 94% detected once. The source was peripheral blood, collected before pregnancy. The receptor source for this set is a female donor with multiple sclerosis, enrolled in a pregnancy study.

This clone is a singleton in its sample. The chain joins TRBV6-4 to TRBJ2-1; the match to TRBD1 covers 9 bases. This CDR3 region has 13 residues. After removal of 4 bases from V and 8 bases from J, the junction contained 3 bases not matched to a gene. CDR1 is MRHNA, CDR2 SNTAGT, per germline. The DNA of the CDR3 is TGTGCCAGCAGTGGTACAGGGGGCTATGAGCAGTTCTTC. It encodes CASSGTGGYEQFF.

The chain joins TRBV5-6 to TRBJ1-2; D unclear. This CDR3 spans 14 amino acids. Deletions cut 2 bases from V and 0 bases from J, with 8 bases between. The germline V gene has CDR1 SGHDT and CDR2 YYEEEE. The DNA of the CDR3 is TGTGCCAGCAGCTTAGGAGGTACTAACTATGGCTACACCTTC. It is translated as CASSLGGTNYGYTF. Combining the CDR3 with reference TRBV5-6 and TRBJ1-2 gives the whole variable domain DAGVTQSPTHLIKTRGQQVTLRCSPKSGHDTVSWYQQALGQGPQFIFQYYEEEERQRGNFPDRFSGHQFPNYSSELNVNALLLGDSALYLCASSLGGTNYGYTFGSGTRLTVV.

This rearrangement joins TRBV29-1 to TRBJ2-1, with 11 bases identical to TRBD2. Trimming removed 2 bases from V and 6 bases from J; junction bases left unmatched: 6. CDR3 size: 15 residues. CDR1 is SQVTM and CDR2 is ANQGSEA in the germline V gene. The CDR3 DNA is TGCAGCGTTGAAAGGACTAGCGGGCGATCCAATGAGCAGTTCTTC. Residues: CSVERTSGRSNEQFF.

V gene TRBV6-6 combines with J gene TRBJ2-3, with D perhaps matching TRBD2 (5 bases). Germline values: CDR1 MNHNY, CDR2 SVGAGI (reference sequence). The CDR3 sequence is 13 residues long. Trimming removed 6 bases from V and 0 bases from J, with 7 bases in between. CDR3 nucleotide sequence: TGTGCCAGCAGAGGACTCAGCACAGATACGCAGTATTTT. Residues: CASRGLSTDTQYF.

The chain is built from TRBV6-5 and TRBJ2-2; D remains ambiguous. Germline V gene data show CDR1 as MNHEY and CDR2 as SVGAGI. V dropped 5 bases and J dropped 6 bases, with 10 bases sitting between them. This CDR3 has 13 amino acids. CDR3 in DNA: TGTGCCAGCAGTCCCAGCGTTTCCGGGGAGCTGTTTTTT. Translated: CASSPSVSGELFF.

J is TRBJ2-7 and V is TRBV6-5; 12 nucleotides align to TRBD2. Germline CDR1 MNHEY, CDR2 SVGAGI. Losses at the gene ends were 6 bases for V and 3 bases for J; bases not matched to a gene: 6. The CDR3 contains 15 residues. The CDR3 region has the DNA TGTGCCAGCAGCGAGACTAGCGGGAGCGTCTACGAGCAGTACTTC. It codes for CASSETSGSVYEQYF.

The chain recombines TRBV4-3 with TRBJ1-4; a weak D match, TRBD1 (5 bases). This CDR3 has 16 amino acids. Trimming left V 3 bases short and J 8 bases short, with 19 bases between. Looked up from germline, CDR1 is LGHNA and CDR2 is YSLEER. CDR3 amino acids: CASSHPNQGGEEKLFF. CDR3 coding DNA: TGCGCCAGCAGCCATCCTAACCAGGGAGGGGAAGAAAAACTGTTTTTT.

The rearrangement joins TRBV7-2 to TRBJ2-7; D call uncertain. This CDR3 region has 15 residues. V lost 0 bases and J 0 bases, leaving 9 bases between the germline ends. CDR1 is SGHTA, CDR2 FQGNSA, per germline. The CDR3 DNA reads TGTGCCAGCAGCTTAGCGCAGGTTAGCTCCTACGAGCAGTACTTC. Amino acids: CASSLAQVSSYEQYF. The full variable domain, completed using reference TRBV7-2 and TRBJ2-7, is GAGVSQSPSNKVTEKGKDVELRCDPISGHTALYWYRQSLGQGLEFLIYFQGNSAPDKSGLPSDRFSAERTGGSVSTLTIQRTQQEDSAVYLCASSLAQVSSYEQYFGPGTRLTVT.

This chain connects TRBV19 to TRBJ2-3; 10 bases line up with TRBD1. The V gene's germline CDR1 is LNHDA and CDR2 SQIVND (reference sequence). The V gene end was trimmed by 2 bases and the J gene end by 6 bases; junction bases not matched to a gene: 8. The CDR3 covers 16 residues. The CDR3 spells CASSILWPGQGDTQYF. CDR3 in DNA: TGTGCCAGTAGTATATTGTGGCCGGGACAGGGGGATACGCAGTATTTT.

This chain joins TRBV5-1 and TRBJ1-1, with D unresolved. Germline V CDR1 and CDR2: SGHRS, YFSETQ. V was pared by 0 bases and J by 1 base, with 19 bases between. This CDR3 region has 18 residues. The CDR3 here is CASSLGSGARGKNTEAFF. In DNA form, the CDR3 reads TGCGCCAGCAGCTTGGGTTCGGGAGCTAGAGGGAAGAACACTGAAGCTTTCTTT.

This sequence joins TRBV29-1 and TRBJ2-2, with D perhaps matching TRBD2 (6 bases). Germline V gene sequence: CDR1 SQVTM, CDR2 ANQGSEA. V gave up 4 bases and J gave up 2 bases, with 8 bases separating them. The CDR3 is 13 residues long. The DNA for the CDR3 is TGCAGCGTTGGGGACTTAAACACCGGGGAGCTGTTTTTT. It is translated as CSVGDLNTGELFF.

The gene calls are TRBV27 and TRBJ2-1, with D possibly TRBD2 on 6 matching bases. Trimming left V 2 bases short and J 7 bases short, with 6 bases between. Germline CDR1 MNHEY, CDR2 SMNVEV (reference sequence). The CDR3 has 12 amino acids. CDR3 sequence (DNA): TGTGCCAGCAGTTTAGGGGGGAATGAGCAGTTCTTC. Protein: CASSLGGNEQFF.